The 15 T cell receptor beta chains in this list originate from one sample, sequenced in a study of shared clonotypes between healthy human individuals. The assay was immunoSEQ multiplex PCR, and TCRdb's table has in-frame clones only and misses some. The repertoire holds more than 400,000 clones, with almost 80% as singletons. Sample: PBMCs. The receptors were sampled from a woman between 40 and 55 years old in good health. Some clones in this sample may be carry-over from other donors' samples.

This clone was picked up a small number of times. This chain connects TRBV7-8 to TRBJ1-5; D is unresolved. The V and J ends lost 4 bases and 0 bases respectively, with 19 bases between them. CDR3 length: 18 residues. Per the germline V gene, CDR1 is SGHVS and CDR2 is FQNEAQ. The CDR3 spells CASSWISTQGYSNQPQHF. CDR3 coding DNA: TGTGCCAGCAGCTGGATATCAACCCAAGGGTATAGCAATCAGCCCCAGCATTTT.

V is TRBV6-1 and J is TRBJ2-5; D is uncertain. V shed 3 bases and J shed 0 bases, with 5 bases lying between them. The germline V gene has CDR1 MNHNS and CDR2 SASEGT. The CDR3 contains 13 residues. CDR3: CASSELYQETQYF. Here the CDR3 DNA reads TGTGCCAGCAGTGAGCTGTACCAAGAGACCCAGTACTTC.

This CDR3 reads CASSQTGLDYEQYF. DNA of the CDR3: TGCGCCAGCAGCCAAACGGGACTAGACTACGAGCAGTACTTC. V usage is TRBV4-1 and J usage is TRBJ2-7; TRBD2 agrees at 8 bases. Trimming took 2 bases from V and 3 from J; bases not matched to a gene: 3. The CDR3 is 14 residues long. Per the germline V gene, CDR1 is MGHRA and CDR2 is YSYEKL.

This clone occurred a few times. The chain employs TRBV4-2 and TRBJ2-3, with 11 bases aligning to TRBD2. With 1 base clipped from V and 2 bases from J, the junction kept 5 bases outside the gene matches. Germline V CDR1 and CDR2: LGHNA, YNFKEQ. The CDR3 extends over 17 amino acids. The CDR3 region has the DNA TGTGCCAGCAGCCAAGGACTAGCGGGGAGCCTCACAGATACGCAGTATTTT. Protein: CASSQGLAGSLTDTQYF.

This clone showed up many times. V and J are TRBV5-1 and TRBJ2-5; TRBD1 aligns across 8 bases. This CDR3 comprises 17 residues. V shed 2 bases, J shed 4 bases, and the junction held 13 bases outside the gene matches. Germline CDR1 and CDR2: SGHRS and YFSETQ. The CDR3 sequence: CASSLIQQGALGETQYF. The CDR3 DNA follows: TGCGCCAGCAGCTTAATCCAGCAGGGGGCCCTGGGAGAGACCCAGTACTTC.

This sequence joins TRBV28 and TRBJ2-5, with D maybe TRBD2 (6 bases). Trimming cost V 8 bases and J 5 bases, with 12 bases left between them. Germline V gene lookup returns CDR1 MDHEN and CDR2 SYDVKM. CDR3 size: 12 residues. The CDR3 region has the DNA TGTGCCAGCGCCGGGAGTCCGGAGACCCAGTACTTC. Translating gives CASAGSPETQYF.

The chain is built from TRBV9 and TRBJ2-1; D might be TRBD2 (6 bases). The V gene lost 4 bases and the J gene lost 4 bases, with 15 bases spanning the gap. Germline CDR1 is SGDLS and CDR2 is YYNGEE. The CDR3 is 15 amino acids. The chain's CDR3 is CASSPLAGLYNEQFF. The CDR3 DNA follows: TGTGCCAGCAGCCCTTTGGCGGGATTATACAATGAGCAGTTCTTC.

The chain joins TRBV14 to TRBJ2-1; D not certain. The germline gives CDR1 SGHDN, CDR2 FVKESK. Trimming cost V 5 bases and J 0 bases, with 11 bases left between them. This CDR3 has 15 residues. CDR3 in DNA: TGTGCCAGCAGCTCAGTTGGCGGCTCCTACAATGAGCAGTTCTTC. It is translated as CASSSVGGSYNEQFF.

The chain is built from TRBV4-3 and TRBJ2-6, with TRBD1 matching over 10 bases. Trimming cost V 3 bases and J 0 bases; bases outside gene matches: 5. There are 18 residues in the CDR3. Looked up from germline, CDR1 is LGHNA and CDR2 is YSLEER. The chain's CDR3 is CASSHRDRGNSGANVLTF. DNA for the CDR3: TGCGCCAGCAGCCACCGGGACAGGGGAAACTCTGGGGCCAACGTCCTGACTTTC.

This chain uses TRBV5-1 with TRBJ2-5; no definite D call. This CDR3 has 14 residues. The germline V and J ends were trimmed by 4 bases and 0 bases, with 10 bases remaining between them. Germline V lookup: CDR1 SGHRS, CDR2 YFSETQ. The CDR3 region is CASSPRTYQETQYF. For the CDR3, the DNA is TGCGCCAGCAGCCCACGGACGTACCAAGAGACCCAGTACTTC.

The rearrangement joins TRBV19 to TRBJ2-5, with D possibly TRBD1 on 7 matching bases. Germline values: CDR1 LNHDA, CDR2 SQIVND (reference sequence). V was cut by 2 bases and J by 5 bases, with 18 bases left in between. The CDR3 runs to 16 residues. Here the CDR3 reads CASSIRQGGGQETQYF. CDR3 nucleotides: TGTGCCAGTAGTATAAGACAGGGAGGTGGTCAGGAGACCCAGTACTTC.

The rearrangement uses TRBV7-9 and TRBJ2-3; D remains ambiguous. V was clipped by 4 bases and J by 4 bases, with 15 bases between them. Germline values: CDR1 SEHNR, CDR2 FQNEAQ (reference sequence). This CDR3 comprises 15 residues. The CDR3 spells CASSSQRLGADTQYF. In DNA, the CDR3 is TGTGCCAGCAGCTCGCAGCGCCTCGGCGCAGATACGCAGTATTTT.

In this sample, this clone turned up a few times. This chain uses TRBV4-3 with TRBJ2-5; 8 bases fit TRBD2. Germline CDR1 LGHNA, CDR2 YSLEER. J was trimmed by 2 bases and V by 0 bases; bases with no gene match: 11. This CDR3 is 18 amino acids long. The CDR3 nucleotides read TGCGCCAGCAGCCAAGAACCCCCAGCGGGAGCCCAACAAGAGACCCAGTACTTC. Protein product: CASSQEPPAGAQQETQYF.

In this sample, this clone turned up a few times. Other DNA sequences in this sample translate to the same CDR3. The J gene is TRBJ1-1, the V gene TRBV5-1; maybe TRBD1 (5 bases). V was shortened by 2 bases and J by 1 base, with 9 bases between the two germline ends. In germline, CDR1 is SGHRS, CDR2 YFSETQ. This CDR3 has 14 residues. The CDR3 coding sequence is TGCGCCAGCAGCTTTCAGGGCGAGAACACTGAAGCTTTCTTT. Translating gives CASSFQGENTEAFF.

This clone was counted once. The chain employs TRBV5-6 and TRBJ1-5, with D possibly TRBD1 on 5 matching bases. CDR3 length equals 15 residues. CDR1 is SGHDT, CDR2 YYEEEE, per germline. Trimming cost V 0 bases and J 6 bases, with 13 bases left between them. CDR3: CASSLAGRVGQPQHF. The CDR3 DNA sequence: TGTGCCAGCAGCTTGGCCGGCAGGGTGGGTCAGCCCCAGCATTTT.